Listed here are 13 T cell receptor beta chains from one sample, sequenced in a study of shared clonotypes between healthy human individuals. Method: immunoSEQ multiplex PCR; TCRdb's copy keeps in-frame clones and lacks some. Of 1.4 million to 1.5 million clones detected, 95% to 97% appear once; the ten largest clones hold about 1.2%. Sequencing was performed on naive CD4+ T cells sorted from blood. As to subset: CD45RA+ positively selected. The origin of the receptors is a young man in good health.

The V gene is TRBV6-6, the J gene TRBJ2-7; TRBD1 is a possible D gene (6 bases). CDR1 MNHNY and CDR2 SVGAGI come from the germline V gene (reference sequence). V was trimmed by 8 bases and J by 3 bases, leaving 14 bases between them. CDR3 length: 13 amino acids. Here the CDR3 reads CASRRGPIYEQYF. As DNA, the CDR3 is TGTGCCAGCCGCAGGGGCCCAATCTACGAGCAGTACTTC.

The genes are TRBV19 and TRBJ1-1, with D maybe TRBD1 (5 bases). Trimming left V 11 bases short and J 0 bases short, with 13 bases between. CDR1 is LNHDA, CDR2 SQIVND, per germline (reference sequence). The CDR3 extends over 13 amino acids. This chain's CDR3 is CAAKTVLNTEAFF. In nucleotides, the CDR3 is TGTGCCGCTAAGACAGTCCTGAACACTGAAGCTTTCTTT.

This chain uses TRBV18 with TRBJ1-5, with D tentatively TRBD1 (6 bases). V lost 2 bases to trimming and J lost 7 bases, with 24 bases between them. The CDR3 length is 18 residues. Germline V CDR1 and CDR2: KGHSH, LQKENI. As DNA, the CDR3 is TGTGCCAGCTCACCAACGGTTTACGGGACAACATTCGGCCAGCCCCAGCATTTT. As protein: CASSPTVYGTTFGQPQHF.

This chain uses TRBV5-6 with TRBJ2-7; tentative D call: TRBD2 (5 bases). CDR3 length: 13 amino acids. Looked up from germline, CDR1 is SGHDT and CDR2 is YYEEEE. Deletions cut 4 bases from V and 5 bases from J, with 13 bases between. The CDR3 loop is CASSLGLRDEQYF. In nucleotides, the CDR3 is TGTGCCAGCAGCCTAGGGTTGCGGGACGAGCAGTACTTC.

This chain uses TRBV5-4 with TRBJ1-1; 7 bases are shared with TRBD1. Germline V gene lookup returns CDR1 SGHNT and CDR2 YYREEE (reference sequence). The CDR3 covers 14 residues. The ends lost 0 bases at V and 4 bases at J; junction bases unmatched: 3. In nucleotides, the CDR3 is TGTGCCAGCAGCTTGGAAGGGGGCCGCACTGAAGCTTTCTTT. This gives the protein CASSLEGGRTEAFF.

This CDR3 is CASSPGQKYGYTF. The DNA of the CDR3 is TGTGCCAGCTCACCCGGACAGAAATATGGCTACACCTTC. The chain recombines TRBV18 with TRBJ1-2, with D perhaps TRBD1 (6 bases). Germline loops: CDR1 KGHSH, CDR2 LQKENI. The germline V and J ends were trimmed by 3 bases and 5 bases, with 10 bases remaining between them. The CDR3 has 13 amino acids.

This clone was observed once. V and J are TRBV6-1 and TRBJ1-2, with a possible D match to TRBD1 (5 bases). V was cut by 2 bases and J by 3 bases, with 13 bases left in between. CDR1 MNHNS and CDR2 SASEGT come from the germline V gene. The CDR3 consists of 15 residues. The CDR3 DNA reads TGTGCCAGCAGTGAACCCCGACAGTTTGACTATGGCTACACCTTC. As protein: CASSEPRQFDYGYTF.

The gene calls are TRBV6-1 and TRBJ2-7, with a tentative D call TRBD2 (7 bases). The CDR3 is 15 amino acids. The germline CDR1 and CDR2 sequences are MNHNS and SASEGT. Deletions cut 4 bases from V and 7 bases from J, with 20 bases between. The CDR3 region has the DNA TGTGCCAGCAGTGGGGGATGGGGGGGCCCTAGGGAGCAGTACTTC. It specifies CASSGGWGGPREQYF.

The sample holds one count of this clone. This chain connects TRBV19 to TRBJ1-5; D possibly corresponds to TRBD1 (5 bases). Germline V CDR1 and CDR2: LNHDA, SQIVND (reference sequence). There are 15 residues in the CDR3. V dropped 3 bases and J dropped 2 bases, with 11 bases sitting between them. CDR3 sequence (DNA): TGTGCCAGTAGTATCTCAGGGCTTGGCAATCAGCCCCAGCATTTT. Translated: CASSISGLGNQPQHF.

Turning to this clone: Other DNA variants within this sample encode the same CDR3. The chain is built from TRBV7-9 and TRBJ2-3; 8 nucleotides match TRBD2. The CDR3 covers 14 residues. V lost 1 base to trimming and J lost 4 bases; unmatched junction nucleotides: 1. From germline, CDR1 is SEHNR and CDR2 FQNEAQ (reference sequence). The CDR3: CASSLVGGADTQYF. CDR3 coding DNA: TGTGCCAGCAGCTTAGTCGGGGGGGCAGATACGCAGTATTTT.

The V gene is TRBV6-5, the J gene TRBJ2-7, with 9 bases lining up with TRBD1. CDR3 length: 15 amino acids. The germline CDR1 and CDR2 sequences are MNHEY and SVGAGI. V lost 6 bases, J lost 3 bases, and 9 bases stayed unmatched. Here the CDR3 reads CASSPDRGWVYEQYF. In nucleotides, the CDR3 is TGTGCCAGCAGCCCCGACAGGGGGTGGGTCTACGAGCAGTACTTC.

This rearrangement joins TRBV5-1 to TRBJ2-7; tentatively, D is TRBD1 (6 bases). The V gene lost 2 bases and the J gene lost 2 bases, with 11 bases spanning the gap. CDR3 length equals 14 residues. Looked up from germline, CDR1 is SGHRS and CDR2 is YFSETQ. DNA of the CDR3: TGCGCCAGCAGCTTTTCCGCAGGGGCCTACGAGCAGTACTTC. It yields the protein CASSFSAGAYEQYF.

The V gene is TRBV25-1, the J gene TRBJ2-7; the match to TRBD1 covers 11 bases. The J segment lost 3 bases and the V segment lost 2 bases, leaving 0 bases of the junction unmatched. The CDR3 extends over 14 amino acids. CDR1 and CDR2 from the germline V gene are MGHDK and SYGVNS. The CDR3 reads CASSEGTGGYEQYF. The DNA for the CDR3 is TGTGCCAGCAGTGAAGGGACAGGGGGCTACGAGCAGTACTTC.